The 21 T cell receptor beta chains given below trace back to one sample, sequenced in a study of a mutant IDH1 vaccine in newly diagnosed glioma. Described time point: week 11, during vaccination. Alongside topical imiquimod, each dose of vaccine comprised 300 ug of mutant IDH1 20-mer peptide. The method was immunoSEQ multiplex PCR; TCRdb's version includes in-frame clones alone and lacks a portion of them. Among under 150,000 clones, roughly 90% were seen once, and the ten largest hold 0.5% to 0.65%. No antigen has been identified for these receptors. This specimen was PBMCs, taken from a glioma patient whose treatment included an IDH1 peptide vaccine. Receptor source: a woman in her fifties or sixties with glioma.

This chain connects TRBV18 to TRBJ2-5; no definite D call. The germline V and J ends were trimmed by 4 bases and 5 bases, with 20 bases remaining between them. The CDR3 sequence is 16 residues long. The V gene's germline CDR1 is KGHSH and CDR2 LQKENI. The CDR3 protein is CASSLGLRANPETQYF. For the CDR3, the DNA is TGTGCCAGCTCACTGGGTCTCCGGGCCAACCCGGAGACCCAGTACTTC.

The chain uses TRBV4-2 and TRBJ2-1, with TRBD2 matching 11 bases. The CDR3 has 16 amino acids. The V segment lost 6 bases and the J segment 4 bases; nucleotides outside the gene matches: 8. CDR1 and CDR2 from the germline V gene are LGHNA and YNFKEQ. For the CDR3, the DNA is TGTGCCAGCAGACCCGGGACTAGCGGTCTGTACAATGAGCAGTTCTTC. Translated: CASRPGTSGLYNEQFF.

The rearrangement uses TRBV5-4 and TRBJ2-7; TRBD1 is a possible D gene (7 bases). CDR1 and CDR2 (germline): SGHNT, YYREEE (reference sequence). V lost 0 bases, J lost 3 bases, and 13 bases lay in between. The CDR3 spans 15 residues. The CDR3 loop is CASSLGGDRHYEQYF. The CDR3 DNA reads TGTGCCAGCAGCTTGGGGGGGGACAGACACTACGAGCAGTACTTC.

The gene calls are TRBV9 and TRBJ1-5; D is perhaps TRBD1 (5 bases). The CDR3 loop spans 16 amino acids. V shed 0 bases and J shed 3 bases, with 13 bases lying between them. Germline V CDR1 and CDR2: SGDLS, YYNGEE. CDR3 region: CASSVGSGADNQPQHF. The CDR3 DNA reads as TGTGCCAGCAGCGTAGGGTCTGGGGCAGACAATCAGCCCCAGCATTTT.

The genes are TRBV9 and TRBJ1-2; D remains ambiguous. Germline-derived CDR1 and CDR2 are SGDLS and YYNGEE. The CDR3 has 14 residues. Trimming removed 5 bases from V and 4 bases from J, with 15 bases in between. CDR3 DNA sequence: TGTGCCAGCAGTCTAGAGGGTCTCGGCTATGGCTACACCTTC. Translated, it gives CASSLEGLGYGYTF.

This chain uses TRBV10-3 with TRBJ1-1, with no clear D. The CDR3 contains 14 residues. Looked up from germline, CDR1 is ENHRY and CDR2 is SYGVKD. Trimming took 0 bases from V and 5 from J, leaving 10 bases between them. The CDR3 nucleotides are TGTGCCATCAGTGAGTCGAGTTGGGGAACTGAAGCTTTCTTT. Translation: CAISESSWGTEAFF.

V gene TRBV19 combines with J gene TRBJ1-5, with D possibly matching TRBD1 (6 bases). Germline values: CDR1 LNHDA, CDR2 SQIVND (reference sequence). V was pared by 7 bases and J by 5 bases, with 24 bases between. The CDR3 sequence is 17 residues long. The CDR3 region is CASKHSPAGARDQPQHF. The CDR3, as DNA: TGTGCCAGTAAACACTCCCCCGCGGGGGCGCGGGATCAGCCCCAGCATTTT.

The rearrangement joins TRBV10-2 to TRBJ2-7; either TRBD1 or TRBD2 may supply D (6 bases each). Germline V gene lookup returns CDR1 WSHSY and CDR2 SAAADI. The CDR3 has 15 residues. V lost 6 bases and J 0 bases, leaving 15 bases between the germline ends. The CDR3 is CASSKTGRNSYEQYF. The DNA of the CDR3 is TGCGCCAGCAGCAAAACAGGGAGGAACTCCTACGAGCAGTACTTC.

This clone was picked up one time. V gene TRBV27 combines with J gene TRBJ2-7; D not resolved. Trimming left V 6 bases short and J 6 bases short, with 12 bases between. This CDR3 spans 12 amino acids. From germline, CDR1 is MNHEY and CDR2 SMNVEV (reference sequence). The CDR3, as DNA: TGTGCCAGCAGCTCCCCCCGCGGCGAGCAGTACTTC. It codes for CASSSPRGEQYF.

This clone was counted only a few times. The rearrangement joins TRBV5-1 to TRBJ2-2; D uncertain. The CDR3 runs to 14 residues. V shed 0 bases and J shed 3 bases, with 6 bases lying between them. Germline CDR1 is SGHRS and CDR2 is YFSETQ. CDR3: CASSLAADTGELFF. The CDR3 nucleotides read TGCGCCAGCAGCTTGGCGGCAGACACCGGGGAGCTGTTTTTT. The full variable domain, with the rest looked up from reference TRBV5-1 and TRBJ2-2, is KAGVTQTPRYLIKTRGQQVTLSCSPISGHRSVSWYQQTPGQGLQFLFEYFSETQRNKGNFPGRFSGRQFSNSRSEMNVSTLELGDSALYLCASSLAADTGELFFGEGSRLTVL.

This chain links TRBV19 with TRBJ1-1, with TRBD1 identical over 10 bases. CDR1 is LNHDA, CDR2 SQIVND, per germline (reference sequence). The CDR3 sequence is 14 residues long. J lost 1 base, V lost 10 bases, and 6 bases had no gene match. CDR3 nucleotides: TGTGCCACCAGGACAGGGGGTCGGAACACTGAAGCTTTCTTT. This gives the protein CATRTGGRNTEAFF.

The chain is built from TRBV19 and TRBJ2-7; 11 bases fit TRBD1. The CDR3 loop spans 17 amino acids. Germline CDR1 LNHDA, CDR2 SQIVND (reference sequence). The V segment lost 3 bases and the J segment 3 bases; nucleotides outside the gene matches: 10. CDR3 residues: CASSIGLGQGALYEQYF. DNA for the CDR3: TGTGCCAGTAGTATCGGCCTCGGACAGGGGGCCCTCTACGAGCAGTACTTC.

This chain's CDR3 is CASSPRLAGEEQYF. The CDR3 coding sequence is TGTGCCAGCTCACCAAGACTAGCGGGAGAAGAGCAGTACTTC. This chain joins TRBV18 and TRBJ2-7; TRBD2 agrees at 12 bases. Germline V gene sequence: CDR1 KGHSH, CDR2 LQKENI. V lost 2 bases, J lost 7 bases, and 3 bases stayed unmatched. This CDR3 is 14 amino acids long. Full variable domain (rest looked up from reference TRBV18 and TRBJ2-7): NAGVMQNPRHLVRRRGQEARLRCSPMKGHSHVYWYRQLPEEGLKFMVYLQKENIIDESGMPKERFSAEFPKEGPSILRIQQVVRGDSAAYFCASSPRLAGEEQYFGPGTRLTVT.

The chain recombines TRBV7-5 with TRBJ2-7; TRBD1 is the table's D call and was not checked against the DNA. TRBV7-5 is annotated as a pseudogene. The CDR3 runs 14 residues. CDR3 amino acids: CARSSRDRGHEQYF. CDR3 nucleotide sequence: TGTGCCAGAAGCTCCCGGGACAGGGGGCACGAGCAGTACTTC.

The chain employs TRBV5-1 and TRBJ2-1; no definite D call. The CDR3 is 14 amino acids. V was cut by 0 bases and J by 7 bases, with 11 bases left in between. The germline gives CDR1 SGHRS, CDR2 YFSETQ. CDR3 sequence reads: CASSLVQLGNEQFF. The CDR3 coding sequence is TGCGCCAGCAGCTTGGTGCAGCTTGGAAATGAGCAGTTCTTC.

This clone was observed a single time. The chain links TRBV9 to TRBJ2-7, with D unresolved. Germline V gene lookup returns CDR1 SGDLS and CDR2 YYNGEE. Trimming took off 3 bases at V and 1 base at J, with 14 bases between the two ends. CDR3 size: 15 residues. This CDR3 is CASSAEDVGSYEQYF. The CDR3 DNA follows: TGTGCCAGCAGCGCAGAGGATGTGGGTTCCTACGAGCAGTACTTC.

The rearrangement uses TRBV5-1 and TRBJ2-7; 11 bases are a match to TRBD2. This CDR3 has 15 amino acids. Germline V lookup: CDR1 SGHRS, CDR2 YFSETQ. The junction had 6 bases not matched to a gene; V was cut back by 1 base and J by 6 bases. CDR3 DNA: TGCGCCAGCAGCTTGACTAGCGGGAGTGAGGGCGAGCAGTACTTC. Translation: CASSLTSGSEGEQYF.

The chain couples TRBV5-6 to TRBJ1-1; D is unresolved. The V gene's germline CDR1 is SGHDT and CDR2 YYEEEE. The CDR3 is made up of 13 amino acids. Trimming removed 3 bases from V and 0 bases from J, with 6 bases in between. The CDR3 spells CASSSDLNTEAFF. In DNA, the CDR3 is TGTGCCAGCAGCTCGGACCTGAACACTGAAGCTTTCTTT.

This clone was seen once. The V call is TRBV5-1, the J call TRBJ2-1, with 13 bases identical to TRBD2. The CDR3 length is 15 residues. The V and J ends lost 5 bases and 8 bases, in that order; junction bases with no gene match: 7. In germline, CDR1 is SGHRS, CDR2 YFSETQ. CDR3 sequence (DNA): TGCGCCAGCAGGGCCGGGACTAGCGGGACGTATGAGCAGTTCTTC. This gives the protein CASRAGTSGTYEQFF.

The DNA of the CDR3 is TGCGCCAGCAGCCCGAGGGAGGAAGCCCATAATTCACCCCTCCACTTT. Protein product: CASSPREEAHNSPLHF. The chain carries TRBV5-1 and TRBJ1-6; D uncertain. Germline assignment: CDR1 SGHRS and CDR2 YFSETQ. The CDR3 length is 16 residues. V was cut by 4 bases and J by 5 bases, with 16 bases left in between.

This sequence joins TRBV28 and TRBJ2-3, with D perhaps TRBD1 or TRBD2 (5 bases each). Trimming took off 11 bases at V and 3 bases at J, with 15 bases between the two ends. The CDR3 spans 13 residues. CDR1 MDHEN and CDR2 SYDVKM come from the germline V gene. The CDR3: CAGSRDQTDTQYF. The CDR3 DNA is TGTGCCGGATCCCGGGACCAGACAGATACGCAGTATTTT.